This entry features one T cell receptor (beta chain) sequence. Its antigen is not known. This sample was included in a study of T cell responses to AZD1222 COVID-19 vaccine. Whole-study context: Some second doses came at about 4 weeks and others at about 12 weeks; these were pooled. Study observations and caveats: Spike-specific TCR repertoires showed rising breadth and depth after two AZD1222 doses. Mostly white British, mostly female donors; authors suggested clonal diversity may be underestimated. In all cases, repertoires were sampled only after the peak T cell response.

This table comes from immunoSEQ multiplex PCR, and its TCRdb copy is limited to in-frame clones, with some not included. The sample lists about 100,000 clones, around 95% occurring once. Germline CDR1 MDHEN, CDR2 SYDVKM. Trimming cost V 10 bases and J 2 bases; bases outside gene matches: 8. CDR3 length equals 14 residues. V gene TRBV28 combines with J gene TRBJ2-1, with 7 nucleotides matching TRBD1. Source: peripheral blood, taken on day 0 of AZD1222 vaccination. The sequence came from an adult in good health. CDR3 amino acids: CATNRQGPYNEQFF. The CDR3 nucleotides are TGTGCCACCAATAGACAGGGCCCCTACAATGAGCAGTTCTTC.